This T cell receptor (beta chain) emerged from a study of T-cell reconstitution after alpha-beta-depleted transplantation in children. This clonotype has at least ten counts. The antigen is not known. Researchers prepared the TCRbeta library using unique molecular identifiers, the study reports. One entry per CDR3 protein, called by TCRdb with MiXCR from the PCR reads. Counted here are approximately 130,000 distinct CDR3 sequences, about 9.6% occurring once; the ten biggest clones make up 24%. Regarding the study as a whole: T-cell counts and diversity at one year following transplant were attributed mainly to newly produced T cells. At around two months after transplant, the alpha-beta T cells were reportedly derived from several hundred expanded clones that came from non-depleted graft cells.

This CDR3 contains 16 residues. CDR1 is ENHRY, CDR2 SYGVKD, per germline. V shed 3 bases, J shed 5 bases, and the junction held 7 bases outside the gene matches. This clonotype originated in a girl younger than two who had a stem cell transplant for combined immunodeficiency, so the T cells may come from the graft donor. This chain uses TRBV10-3 with TRBJ2-1; 10 nucleotides agree with TRBD2. Sample: PBMCs, mostly from graft donor cells, taken 180 days after TCRalphabeta/CD19-depleted stem cell transplant. The CDR3: CAISEASGGPHNEQFF. The CDR3 nucleotides are TGTGCCATCAGTGAAGCTAGCGGGGGCCCACACAATGAGCAGTTCTTC.